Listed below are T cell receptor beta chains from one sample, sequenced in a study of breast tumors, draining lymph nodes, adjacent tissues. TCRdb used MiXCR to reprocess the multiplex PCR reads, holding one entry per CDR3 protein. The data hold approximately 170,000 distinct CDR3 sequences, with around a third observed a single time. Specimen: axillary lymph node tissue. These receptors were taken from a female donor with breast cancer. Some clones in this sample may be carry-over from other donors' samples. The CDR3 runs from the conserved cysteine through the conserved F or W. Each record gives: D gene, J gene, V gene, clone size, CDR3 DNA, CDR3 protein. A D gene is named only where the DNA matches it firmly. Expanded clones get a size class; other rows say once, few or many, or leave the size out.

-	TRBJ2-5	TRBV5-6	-	TGTGCCAGCAGCGTGGATACCGGGACGACCCAGTACTTC	CASSVDTGTTQYF
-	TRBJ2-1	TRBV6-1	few	TGTGCCAGCAGTCAAGAGGTCGGAAGCTCCTACAATGAGCAGTTCTTC	CASSQEVGSSYNEQFF
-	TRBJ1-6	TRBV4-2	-	TGTGCCAGCAGCCAAGATACCCAGGGAGGGAATTCACCCCTCCACTTT	CASSQDTQGGNSPLHF
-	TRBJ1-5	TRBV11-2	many	TGTGCCAGCAGCGTCGGATTGAGTCAGCCCCAGCATTTT	CASSVGLSQPQHF
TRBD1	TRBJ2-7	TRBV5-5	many	TGTGCCAGCAGCGCCGCCCCGGGACAGGGGGCGACCGAGCAGTACTTC	CASSAAPGQGATEQYF
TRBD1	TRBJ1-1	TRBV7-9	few	TGTGCCAGCAGCCTACCGACAGGGTTTACTGAAGCTTTCTTT	CASSLPTGFTEAFF
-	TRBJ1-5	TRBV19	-	TGTGCCAGTAGTATAAGGGCGGGCTCGCCCCAGCATTTT	CASSIRAGSPQHF
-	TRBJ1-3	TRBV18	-	TGTGCCAGCTCAGTAGGACCGTACGGGGCTGGAAACACCATATATTTT	CASSVGPYGAGNTIYF
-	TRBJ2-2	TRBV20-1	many	TGCAGTGCTAGAGTCTGGGGGCCCGAAGGCGGGGAGCTGTTTTTT	CSARVWGPEGGELFF
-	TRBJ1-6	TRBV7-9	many	TGTGCCAGCAGCTTACTGGTTAATTCACCCCTCCACTTT	CASSLLVNSPLHF
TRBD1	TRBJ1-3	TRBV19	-	TGTGCCAGTAACCCCCCGGGACAGGTCGGAAACACCATATATTTT	CASNPPGQVGNTIYF
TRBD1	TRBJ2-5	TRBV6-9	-	TGTGCCAGCAGTTATCCGGGACAGGGTATTCGAGGGGAGACCCAGTACTTC	CASSYPGQGIRGETQYF
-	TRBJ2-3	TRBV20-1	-	TGCAGTGCTAGGGTTGAGAGCACAGATACTCAGTATTTT	CSARVESTDTQYF
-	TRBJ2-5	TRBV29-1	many	TGCAGCGTTGAGGACCAGCCCTCGGAGACCCAGTACTTC	CSVEDQPSETQYF
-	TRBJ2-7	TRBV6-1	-	TGTGCCAGCCTGGGACCCAACTACGAGCAGTACTTC	CASLGPNYEQYF
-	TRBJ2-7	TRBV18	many	TGTGCCAGCTCACGGGGGGACAGCTACGAGCAGTACTTC	CASSRGDSYEQYF
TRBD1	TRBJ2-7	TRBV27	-	TGTGCCAGCAGGGCCGGGACAGGGGTTGACGAGCAGTACTTC	CASRAGTGVDEQYF
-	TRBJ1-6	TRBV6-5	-	TGTGCCAGCAGTCCCCAGGGGAATAGGAATTCACCCCTCCACTTT	CASSPQGNRNSPLHF
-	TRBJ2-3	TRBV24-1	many	TGTGCCACCAGTGGCCTCTCGGGACACTCAGGGGCAGATACGCAGTATTTT	CATSGLSGHSGADTQYF
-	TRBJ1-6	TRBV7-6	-	TGTGCCAGCAGCTTAAGTGATCAGCTAAGCTCCTATAATTCACCCCTCCACTTT	CASSLSDQLSSYNSPLHF
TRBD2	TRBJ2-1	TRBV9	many	TGTGCCAGCAGCGTAGAAGGCGGGGGGGCCCTTGTCGATGAGCAGTTCTTC	CASSVEGGGALVDEQFF
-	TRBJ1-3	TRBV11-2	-	TGTGCCAGCAGTGTGCGGTGGGCAAACACCATATATTTT	CASSVRWANTIYF
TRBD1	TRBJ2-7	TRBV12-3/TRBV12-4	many	TGTGCCAGCAGTTTCTGGACAGGGAGCGAGCAGTACTTC	CASSFWTGSEQYF
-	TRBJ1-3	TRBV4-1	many	TGCGCCAGCAGCCAAGTACAGGCGGGGTCTGCTGGAAACACCATATATTTT	CASSQVQAGSAGNTIYF
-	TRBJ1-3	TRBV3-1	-	TGTGCCAGCAGCCCCTCCGGGCCTGGAAACACCATATATTTT	CASSPSGPGNTIYF
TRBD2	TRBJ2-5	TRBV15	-	TGTGCCACCAGCAGAGAGAATAGCGGGAACTTC	CATSRENSGNF
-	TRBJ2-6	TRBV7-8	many	TGTGCCAGCAGCCCTCGGGCGTCTGGGGCCAACGTCCTGACTTTC	CASSPRASGANVLTF
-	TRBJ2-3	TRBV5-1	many	TGCGCCAGCAGCTTGGACAGGGCAGATACGCAGTATTTT	CASSLDRADTQYF
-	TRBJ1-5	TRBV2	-	TGTGCCAGCAGAGAAACAAGCCGTTTGACTAGCGGGGTCAATCAGCCCCAGCATTTT	CASRETSRLTSGVNQPQHF
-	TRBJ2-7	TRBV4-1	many	TGCGCCAGCAGCCAAGCTGCGATCTCCTACGAGCAGTACTTC	CASSQAAISYEQYF
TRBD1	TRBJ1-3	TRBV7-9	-	TGTGCCAGCAGCTCTACCGACAGGGTTAACTCTGGAAACACCATATATTTT	CASSSTDRVNSGNTIYF
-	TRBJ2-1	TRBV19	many	TGTGCCAGTAGTATTAACGGATACAATGAGCAGTTCTTC	CASSINGYNEQFF
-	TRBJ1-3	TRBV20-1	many	TGCAGTGCTAGGTGGGGAAACACCATATATTTT	CSARWGNTIYF
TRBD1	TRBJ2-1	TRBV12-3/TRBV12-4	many	TGTGCCAGCAGTTTAGTAGGGGGCAACTACAATGAGCAGTTCTTC	CASSLVGGNYNEQFF
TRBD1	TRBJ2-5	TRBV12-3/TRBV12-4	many	TGTGCCAGCAGTGGACAGGGTAGAAAGACCCAGTACTTC	CASSGQGRKTQYF